This T cell receptor beta chain was profiled in a study of blood T cell repertoires in COVID-19. As for the study in general: Italy, Spain and the United States were the sources of the convalescent and acute COVID-19 samples. T cells, B-cell-depleted T cells, or PBMCs supplied cDNA or gDNA.

Germline V gene lookup returns CDR1 SGDLS and CDR2 YYNGEE. The CDR3 loop spans 13 amino acids. The germline V and J ends were trimmed by 3 bases and 2 bases, with 8 bases remaining between them. Original analysis: Estimation of nucleated cell counts was performed using reference gene primer amplification. Method: immunoSEQ multiplex PCR; TCRdb's copy keeps in-frame clones and lacks some. The V and J calls and clone size are taken from that table; D and trimming were inferred from the DNA. The data contain tens of thousands of clones, approximately 88% of them singletons. Patients from Seattle were sampled longitudinally, starting during active infection.

The genes are TRBV9 and TRBJ1-2; weak D call: TRBD1 (6 bases). Sequenced material: peripheral blood. This clonotype originated in a man aged 25 to 45 with COVID-19, enrolled during active disease. Here the CDR3 DNA reads TGTGCCAGCAGCGCACAGGGAAACTATGGCTACACCTTC. Translation: CASSAQGNYGYTF.